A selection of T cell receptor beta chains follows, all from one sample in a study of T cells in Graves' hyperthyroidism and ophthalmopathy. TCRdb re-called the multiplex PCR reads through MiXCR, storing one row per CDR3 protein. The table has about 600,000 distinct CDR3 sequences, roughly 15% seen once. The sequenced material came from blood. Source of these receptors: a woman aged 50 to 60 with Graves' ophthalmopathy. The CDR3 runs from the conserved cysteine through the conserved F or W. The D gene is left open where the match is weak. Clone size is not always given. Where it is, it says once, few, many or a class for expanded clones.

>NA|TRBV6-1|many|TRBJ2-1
CASGVRGGNEQFF
TGTGCCAGCGGGGTCAGGGGAGGCAATGAGCAGTTCTTC
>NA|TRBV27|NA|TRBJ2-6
CATTKDRSGANVLTF
TGTGCTACGACCAAAGATCGCTCTGGGGCCAACGTCCTGACTTTC
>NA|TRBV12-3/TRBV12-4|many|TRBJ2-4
CASTTGYREGIQYF
TGTGCCAGCACAACAGGGTATAGAGAAGGCATTCAGTACTTC
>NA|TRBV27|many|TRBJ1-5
CASSFRGRGQRLNSNQPQHF
TGTGCCAGCAGTTTTAGAGGAAGAGGACAGAGACTTAATAGCAATCAGCCCCAGCATTTT
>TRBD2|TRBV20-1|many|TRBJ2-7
CSATGLAGAAYEQYF
TGCAGTGCTACCGGACTAGCGGGGGCAGCCTACGAGCAGTACTTC
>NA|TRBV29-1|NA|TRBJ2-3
CSVVMTGGTDTQYF
TGCAGCGTTGTTATGACCGGTGGAACAGATACGCAGTATTTT
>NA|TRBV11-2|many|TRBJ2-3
CASSALGPDTQYF
TGTGCCAGCAGCGCGCTAGGACCAGATACGCAGTATTTT
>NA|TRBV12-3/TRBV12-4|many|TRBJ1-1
CASSLALRTDKDTEAFF
TGTGCCAGCAGTTTAGCGCTTAGGACAGACAAGGACACTGAAGCTTTCTTT
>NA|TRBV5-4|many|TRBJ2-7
CASSPSRENSYEQYF
TGTGCCAGCAGCCCCTCCCGGGAAAACTCCTACGAGCAGTACTTC
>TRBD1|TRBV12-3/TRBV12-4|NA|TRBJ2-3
CASSHGQGPGTQYF
TGTGCCAGCAGTCACGGACAGGGCCCGGGTACGCAGTATTTT
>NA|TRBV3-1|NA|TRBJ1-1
CASSPPAGTIHTEAFF
TGTGCCAGCAGCCCCCCGGCCGGGACAATTCACACTGAAGCTTTCTTT
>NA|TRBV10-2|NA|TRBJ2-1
CASSIAVSYNEQFF
TGCGCCAGCAGTATAGCGGTATCTTACAATGAGCAGTTCTTC
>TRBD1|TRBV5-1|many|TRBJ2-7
CASSLGQGIRLSYEQYF
TGCGCCAGCAGCCTGGGACAGGGAATCAGACTATCCTACGAGCAGTACTTC
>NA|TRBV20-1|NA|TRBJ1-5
CSARDSGRGNQPQHF
TGCAGTGCTAGAGATTCTGGTAGGGGCAATCAGCCCCAGCATTTT
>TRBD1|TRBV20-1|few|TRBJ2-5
CSAPYPGQGGETQYF
TGCAGTGCCCCATACCCGGGACAGGGGGGGGAGACCCAGTACTTC
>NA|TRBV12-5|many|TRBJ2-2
CASGLGHTGELFF
TGTGCTAGTGGTTTGGGCCACACCGGGGAGCTGTTTTTT
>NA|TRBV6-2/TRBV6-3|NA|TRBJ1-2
CASSYSGPGQIKVSNYGYTF
TGTGCCAGCAGTTACTCGGGTCCAGGACAGATAAAAGTTTCTAACTATGGCTACACCTTC
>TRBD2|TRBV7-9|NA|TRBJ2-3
CASIKTSGKADTQYF
TGTGCCAGCATAAAAACTAGCGGGAAAGCAGATACGCAGTATTTT
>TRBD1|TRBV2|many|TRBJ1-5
CASSRGQALHQPQHF
TGTGCCAGCAGTAGAGGACAGGCCCTTCATCAGCCCCAGCATTTT
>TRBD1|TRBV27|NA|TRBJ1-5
CASSFGTGVNQPQHF
TGTGCCAGCAGTTTCGGGACAGGGGTCAATCAGCCCCAGCATTTT
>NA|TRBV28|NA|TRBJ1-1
CASRPWPRAEAFF
TGTGCCAGCAGGCCATGGCCCAGGGCGGAAGCTTTCTTT
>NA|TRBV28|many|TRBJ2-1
CASSLGGAGARSEQFF
TGTGCCAGCAGTTTGGGAGGGGCAGGGGCACGCAGTGAGCAGTTCTTC